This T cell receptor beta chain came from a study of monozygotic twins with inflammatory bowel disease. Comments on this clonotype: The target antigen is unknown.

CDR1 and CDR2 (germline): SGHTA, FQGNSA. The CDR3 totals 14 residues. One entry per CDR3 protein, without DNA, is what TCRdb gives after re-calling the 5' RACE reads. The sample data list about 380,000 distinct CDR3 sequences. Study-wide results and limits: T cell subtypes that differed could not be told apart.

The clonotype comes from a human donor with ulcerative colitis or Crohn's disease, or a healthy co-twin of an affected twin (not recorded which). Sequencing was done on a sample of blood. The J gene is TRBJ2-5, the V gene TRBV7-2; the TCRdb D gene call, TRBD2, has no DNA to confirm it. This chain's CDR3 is CASSPGLAQETQYF.